The 25 T cell receptor beta chains listed next were all sequenced from one sample in a study of blood T cells in healthy people across ages. Together with a sample-barcoded 5' primer, a J-beta primer mix was included in a second PCR lasting roughly 6 to 12 cycles. TCRdb redid the calling of the 5' RACE reads with MiXCR, one entry per CDR3 protein. The profile shows about 570,000 distinct CDR3 sequences, 27% of them singletons. The specimen sequenced was blood. The receptors shown here come from a woman in her 70s in good health.

The rearrangement joins TRBV30 to TRBJ1-2, with no clear D. The germline V gene has CDR1 GTSNPN and CDR2 SVGIG (reference sequence). V gave up 0 bases and J gave up 4 bases, with 3 bases separating them. The CDR3 extends over 11 amino acids. The CDR3 loop reads CAWSVAYGYTF. Written as DNA, the CDR3 is TGTGCCTGGAGTGTAGCCTATGGCTACACCTTC.

This sequence joins TRBV7-8 and TRBJ2-3; 9 bases match TRBD2. Germline values: CDR1 SGHVS, CDR2 FQNEAQ. The CDR3 sequence is 16 residues long. V lost 4 bases to trimming and J lost 2 bases; unmatched junction nucleotides: 7. Here the CDR3 reads CASSSSPGLATDTQYF. The CDR3 bases are TGTGCCAGCAGCTCCTCCCCGGGACTAGCCACAGATACGCAGTATTTT.

This clonotype has only a few counts. The rearrangement links TRBV7-9 to TRBJ1-1, with unresolved D. V shed 4 bases and J shed 7 bases, with 10 bases lying between them. The CDR3 runs 12 residues. Germline CDR1 reads SEHNR; CDR2 reads FQNEAQ (reference sequence). DNA of the CDR3: TGTGCCAGCAGCTCAGTCGTAAATGAAGCTTTCTTT. Amino acid sequence: CASSSVVNEAFF.

The rearrangement links TRBV10-3 to TRBJ2-4; D possibly corresponds to TRBD1 (6 bases). Germline loops: CDR1 ENHRY, CDR2 SYGVKD. This CDR3 has 16 amino acids. Deletions cut 2 bases from V and 6 bases from J, with 17 bases between. CDR3 sequence reads: CAISEGWGPIGNIQYF. CDR3 DNA sequence: TGTGCCATCAGTGAGGGCTGGGGGCCGATCGGAAACATTCAGTACTTC.

This clonotype showed up many times. The chain recombines TRBV6-2 or TRBV6-3 with TRBJ2-1; 11 bases are a match to TRBD2. J lost 4 bases, V lost 5 bases, and 7 bases had no gene match. Germline lookup yields CDR1 MNHEY and CDR2 SVGEGT. This CDR3 is 16 amino acids long. In nucleotides, the CDR3 is TGTGCCAGCAGTCGACCTAGCGGGGGGATTTACAATGAGCAGTTCTTC. The encoded protein is CASSRPSGGIYNEQFF.

This clonotype was observed a few times. The chain has TRBV5-5 and TRBJ2-4; possible D gene TRBD2, 5 bases. Trimming left V 0 bases short and J 6 bases short, with 10 bases between. This CDR3 has 14 amino acids. The germline CDR1 and CDR2 sequences are SGHKS and YYEKEE (reference sequence). In DNA, the CDR3 is TGTGCCAGCAGCTTGGTAGGGAGCGGAAACATTCAGTACTTC. This encodes CASSLVGSGNIQYF.

This clonotype was picked up many times. The chain carries TRBV24-1 and TRBJ2-1, with D tentatively TRBD2 (5 bases). V was trimmed by 5 bases and J by 8 bases, leaving 12 bases between them. CDR1 is KGHDR, CDR2 SFDVKD, per germline. The CDR3 sequence is 13 residues long. The CDR3: CATSAPGVDEQFF. CDR3 nucleotide sequence: TGTGCCACCAGTGCTCCCGGGGTAGATGAGCAGTTCTTC.

CDR3 sequence (DNA): TGTGCCAGCAGCACCAGGGTCTACTCTGGAAACACCATATATTTT. Translation: CASSTRVYSGNTIYF. The chain carries TRBV7-3 and TRBJ1-3, with a tentative D call TRBD1 (5 bases). CDR3 size: 15 residues. Germline values: CDR1 SGHTA, CDR2 FQGTGA. The V gene lost 5 bases and the J gene lost 0 bases, with 11 bases spanning the gap.

This clonotype was detected a few times. The CDR3 sequence: CSARDPNKRNTIYF. The CDR3 region has the DNA TGCAGTGCTAGAGATCCGAACAAGAGAAACACCATATATTTT. The chain uses TRBV20-1 and TRBJ1-3; no definite D call. With 0 bases removed from V and 5 bases from J, the gap between germline ends came to 11 bases. The V gene's germline CDR1 is DFQATT and CDR2 SNEGSKA (reference sequence). The CDR3 has 14 amino acids.

This clonotype came up many times. The J gene is TRBJ1-1, the V gene TRBV5-4, with D unresolved. CDR1 is SGHNT, CDR2 YYREEE, per germline (reference sequence). V lost 2 bases to trimming and J lost 1 base, with 12 bases between them. CDR3 length equals 15 residues. CDR3 in DNA: TGTGCCAGCAGCTTAGGACGCTCGGGGAACACTGAAGCTTTCTTT. Its protein is CASSLGRSGNTEAFF.

The rearrangement links TRBV29-1 to TRBJ2-7; D is tentatively TRBD1 or TRBD2 (5 bases each). The CDR3 length is 13 residues. V lost 6 bases, J lost 2 bases, and 14 bases lay in between. Germline V gene lookup returns CDR1 SQVTM and CDR2 ANQGSEA. The CDR3 is CSVRPMGAYEQYF. Written as DNA, the CDR3 is TGCAGCGTCCGTCCGATGGGGGCCTACGAGCAGTACTTC.

A few counts support this clonotype. The chain uses TRBV14 and TRBJ1-4; D remains ambiguous. CDR3 length: 13 amino acids. V lost 7 bases, J lost 8 bases, and 14 bases lay in between. The germline gives CDR1 SGHDN, CDR2 FVKESK. CDR3 nucleotide sequence: TGTGCCAGCAAGGTCTCGGGTACGGAAAAACTGTTTTTT. Translating it yields CASKVSGTEKLFF. The entire variable domain, with the rest obtained from reference TRBV14 and TRBJ1-4, is as follows: EAGVTQFPSHSVIEKGQTVTLRCDPISGHDNLYWYRRVMGKEIKFLLHFVKESKQDESGMPNNRFLAERTGGTYSTLKVQPAELEDSGVYFCASKVSGTEKLFFGSGTQLSVL.

This clonotype came up many times. This chain uses TRBV11-3 with TRBJ2-3; 11 bases are shared with TRBD2. The length of the CDR3 is 15 residues. The germline V gene has CDR1 SGHNT and CDR2 YENEEA. V lost 3 bases and J lost 3; bases outside the gene matches: 2. CDR3 DNA sequence: TGTGCCAGCAGCTTTAGCGGGGGGGCGACAGATACGCAGTATTTT. Translating it yields CASSFSGGATDTQYF.

The gene calls are TRBV12-3 or TRBV12-4 and TRBJ2-5; possible D gene TRBD1, 6 bases. The closer fit of TRBJ2-1 to the DNA end suggests the J call may be wrong. The CDR3 is 12 amino acids. The CDR3 coding sequence is TGTGCCAGCAGTTCACAACAGGGTGAGCAGTTCTTC. Protein product: CASSSQQGEQFF.

Ten or more counts support this clonotype. The J gene is TRBJ2-3, the V gene TRBV13; perhaps TRBD1 as D (6 bases). There are 17 residues in the CDR3. V was cut by 5 bases and J by 1 base, with 19 bases left in between. Germline CDR1 and CDR2: PRHDT and FYEKMQ (reference sequence). The CDR3, as DNA: TGTGCCAGCAGCGGCCCCACAGGGAAAGGACGCACAGATACGCAGTATTTT. Translating gives CASSGPTGKGRTDTQYF.

The chain carries TRBV7-9 and TRBJ1-3, with D maybe TRBD1 (6 bases). Germline V gene data show CDR1 as SEHNR and CDR2 as FQNEAQ (reference sequence). The germline V and J ends were trimmed by 6 bases and 1 base, with 13 bases remaining between them. The CDR3 consists of 15 residues. The CDR3 loop is CASRPTGTSGNTIYF. CDR3 nucleotide sequence: TGTGCCAGCAGGCCTACAGGGACTTCTGGAAACACCATATATTTT.

The chain joins TRBV15 to TRBJ2-2, with D uncertain. The V end was cut by 3 bases, the J end by 3 bases, with 14 bases between. Germline V gives CDR1 LNHNV, CDR2 YYDKDF (reference sequence). The CDR3 is 16 residues long. In DNA form, the CDR3 reads TGTGCCACCAGCAGCGCACAGAGTGTCGACACCGGGGAGCTGTTTTTT. Protein sequence: CATSSAQSVDTGELFF.

The chain combines TRBV5-1 with TRBJ2-3; no firm D call. Trimming removed 7 bases at V and 2 bases at J, with 14 bases between. The CDR3 spans 14 residues. The germline gives CDR1 SGHRS, CDR2 YFSETQ. CDR3 residues: CASADGYNTDTQYF. The CDR3 DNA follows: TGCGCCAGCGCAGACGGGTACAACACAGATACGCAGTATTTT.

The chain employs TRBV20-1 and TRBJ1-5; D call uncertain. Germline-derived CDR1 and CDR2 are DFQATT and SNEGSKA (reference sequence). The CDR3 runs 12 residues. CDR3 sequence: CSALPHSQPQHF. The CDR3 DNA sequence: TGCAGCGCCCTTCCCCACTCGCAGCCCCAGCATTTT.

This clonotype came up a few times. The J gene is TRBJ2-1, the V gene TRBV14; 11 positions agree with TRBD2. Per germline, CDR1 SGHDN and CDR2 FVKESK. With 5 bases clipped from V and 9 bases from J, the junction kept 9 bases outside the gene matches. This CDR3 spans 15 amino acids. CDR3 DNA sequence: TGTGCCAGCAGCGGATGGCTAGCGGGGGGCGGTGAGCAGTTCTTC. Protein sequence: CASSGWLAGGGEQFF.

This clonotype turned up a few times. One junction end does not reproduce the germline sequence, and a read error may be involved. V and J are TRBV20-1 and TRBJ1-2; TRBD1 matches 7 bases. CDR3 size: 14 residues. Germline CDR1 DFQATT, CDR2 SNEGSKA (reference sequence). CDR3 DNA sequence: TGCAGTGCTTCGCAACAGGGGCCCTACTATGTCTACACCTTC. This sequence encodes CSASQQGPYYVYTF.

This clonotype was counted between two and nine times. The rearrangement links TRBV29-1 to TRBJ2-5; 7 positions match TRBD1. CDR1 and CDR2 (germline): SQVTM, ANQGSEA. This CDR3 has 14 residues. V lost 6 bases and J lost 5; bases outside the gene matches: 12. In nucleotides, the CDR3 is TGCAGCGTCCGAGGGACAGCCCAAGAGGAGACCCAGTACTTC. This translates into CSVRGTAQEETQYF.

This clonotype has a handful of counts. This rearrangement joins TRBV5-1 to TRBJ2-5; 8 bases line up with TRBD2. The V and J ends lost 4 bases and 2 bases, in that order; junction bases with no gene match: 7. The germline gives CDR1 SGHRS, CDR2 YFSETQ. The CDR3 extends over 15 amino acids. CDR3 sequence: CASSPGGDYQETQYF. CDR3 sequence (DNA): TGCGCCAGCAGCCCGGGGGGGGACTATCAAGAGACCCAGTACTTC.

There are a few counts of this clonotype. The chain couples TRBV6-6 to TRBJ2-1; 7 bases are a match to TRBD2. Germline values: CDR1 MNHNY, CDR2 SVGAGI (reference sequence). V trimming: 6 bases; J trimming: 14 bases; junction bases outside the gene matches: 7. The CDR3 has 11 amino acids. The CDR3 loop reads CASSPGTTEFF. CDR3 coding DNA: TGTGCCAGCAGCCCCGGGACTACGGAGTTCTTC.

This clonotype was counted a few times. This chain uses TRBV10-3 with TRBJ1-2; no firm D call. The CDR3 has 13 residues. Germline CDR1 reads ENHRY; CDR2 reads SYGVKD. V was trimmed by 0 bases and J by 5 bases, leaving 7 bases between them. CDR3 in DNA: TGTGCCATCAGTGAGTCTGGTTCTTATGGCTACACCTTC. Translating it yields CAISESGSYGYTF.